A selection of T cell receptor beta chains follows, all from one sample in a study of cytomegalovirus exposure and HLA in healthy donors. Profiled with immunoSEQ multiplex PCR; TCRdb holds only in-frame clones, not every one. This table lists approximately 190,000 clones. The sample consisted of PBMCs. The receptor source for this set is a boy aged 10-17 years in good health and CMV-seronegative. Each CDR3 is given with its conserved first and last residue. Each record gives: D gene, J gene, V gene, CDR3 protein, CDR3 DNA. D genes are given only for firm matches.

NA TRBJ1-2 TRBV4-3 CASSQDPPGEGVGGYTF TGCGCCAGCAGCCAAGATCCCCCTGGGGAAGGGGTGGGTGGCTACACCTTC
TRBD2 TRBJ2-5 TRBV5-1 CASSLSSGQETQYF TGCGCCAGCAGCTTGTCTAGCGGGCAAGAGACCCAGTACTTC
TRBD1 TRBJ1-5 TRBV6-1 CASSGQGGQPQHF TGTGCCAGCAGTGGACAGGGGGGTCAGCCCCAGCATTTT
NA TRBJ2-7 TRBV19 CASKDRRGEQYF TGTGCCAGTAAAGATCGGAGAGGCGAGCAGTACTTC
NA TRBJ1-5 TRBV4-2 CASSQDGQPQHF TGTGCCAGCAGCCAAGACGGTCAGCCCCAGCATTTT
NA TRBJ1-2 TRBV29-1 CSVEGEGFNGYTF TGCAGCGTTGAGGGAGAGGGCTTCAATGGCTACACCTTC
TRBD2 TRBJ2-2 TRBV7-3 CASSETSGAGTGELFF TGTGCCAGCAGCGAAACTAGCGGGGCTGGCACCGGGGAGCTGTTTTTT
NA TRBJ2-6 TRBV18 CASSLQGLVNVLTF TGTGCCAGCTCACTACAGGGTTTAGTCAACGTCCTGACTTTC
NA TRBJ2-1 TRBV11-2 CASNLPQNLYNEQFF TGTGCCAGCAACCTGCCACAGAATCTCTACAATGAGCAGTTCTTC
NA TRBJ2-5 TRBV2 CASTRDTEQETQYF TGTGCCAGCACTAGGGACACCGAGCAGGAGACCCAGTACTTC
NA TRBJ2-1 TRBV5-6 CASSLYNEQFF TGTGCCAGCAGCCTCTACAATGAGCAGTTCTTC
NA TRBJ2-1 TRBV13 CASSLEYSSYNEQFF TGTGCCAGCAGCTTAGAGTATAGCTCCTACAATGAGCAGTTCTTC
TRBD1 TRBJ2-7 TRBV30 CAWSVLLPTGAYEQYF TGTGCCTGGAGTGTACTACTACCAACAGGGGCCTACGAGCAGTACTTC
TRBD1 TRBJ2-5 TRBV9 CASSVEPTGQPKETQYF TGTGCCAGCAGCGTAGAGCCGACAGGGCAACCTAAAGAGACCCAGTACTTC
TRBD2 TRBJ2-5 TRBV5-1 CASSPGRGNQETQYF TGCGCCAGCAGCCCAGGGCGGGGGAACCAAGAGACCCAGTACTTC
TRBD1 TRBJ1-5 TRBV27 CASSSLGTGIYQPQHF TGTGCCAGCTCCTCCCTTGGGACAGGGATCTATCAGCCCCAGCATTTT
NA TRBJ1-3 TRBV4-1 CASSQRAISGNTIYF TGCGCCAGCAGCCAGCGAGCGATCTCTGGAAACACCATATATTTT
TRBD1 TRBJ1-1 TRBV7-2 CASSWDRPNTEAFF TGTGCCAGCAGCTGGGACAGGCCGAACACTGAAGCTTTCTTT
NA TRBJ1-4 TRBV19 CASTKTLRTNEKLFF TGTGCCAGTACCAAAACCCTGCGGACTAATGAAAAACTGTTTTTT
TRBD1 TRBJ1-1 TRBV5-5 CASSSWDRLNTEAFF TGTGCCAGCAGCTCGTGGGACAGATTGAACACTGAAGCTTTCTTT
NA TRBJ1-5 TRBV5-4 CASSMGRGDQPQHF TGTGCCAGCAGCATGGGGCGGGGAGATCAGCCCCAGCATTTT
NA TRBJ2-7 TRBV5-1 CASSLFRGYEQYF TGCGCCAGCAGCTTGTTCAGGGGCTACGAGCAGTACTTC
TRBD1 TRBJ1-1 TRBV5-1 CASSGGTANTEAFF TGCGCCAGCAGCGGCGGGACAGCGAACACTGAAGCTTTCTTT
NA TRBJ1-1 TRBV28 CASSLLANTEAFF TGTGCCAGCAGTTTATTGGCGAACACTGAAGCTTTCTTT
NA TRBJ2-7 TRBV10-3 CAISTGSYEQYF TGTGCCATCAGCACGGGGTCCTACGAGCAGTACTTC
TRBD1 TRBJ2-2 TRBV5-1 CASSLGTGTGELFF TGCGCCAGCAGCTTGGGGACAGGTACCGGGGAGCTGTTTTTT
TRBD2 TRBJ2-7 TRBV13 CASSSITSGGSYEQYF TGTGCCAGCAGCTCAATAACTAGCGGGGGGTCCTACGAGCAGTACTTC
TRBD1 TRBJ1-1 TRBV5-8 CASSSRQGTNTEAFF TGTGCCAGCAGCTCTAGACAGGGGACGAACACTGAAGCTTTCTTT
TRBD2 TRBJ2-1 TRBV5-8 CASSWGSGGYNEQFF TGTGCCAGCAGCTGGGGGAGCGGGGGGTACAATGAGCAGTTCTTC
NA TRBJ1-6 TRBV4-2 CASSQDDLQASSYNSPLHF TGTGCCAGCAGCCAAGATGACCTGCAGGCGAGCTCCTATAATTCACCCCTCCACTTT
NA TRBJ1-5 TRBV2 CASSLKGRVGLYSNQPQHF TGTGCCAGCAGCCTCAAGGGCAGGGTAGGGTTATATAGCAATCAGCCCCAGCATTTT
NA TRBJ1-6 TRBV2 CASILSSNSPLHF TGTGCCAGCATCTTGTCCAGTAATTCACCCCTCCACTTT
NA TRBJ2-3 TRBV27 CASSLSIGTDTQYF TGTGCCAGCAGTTTATCAATCGGCACAGATACGCAGTATTTT
TRBD1 TRBJ1-1 TRBV6-1 CASSGQGITEAFF TGTGCCAGCAGTGGACAGGGGATCACTGAAGCTTTCTTT
TRBD1 TRBJ1-1 TRBV18 CASSMNRGEAFF TGTGCCAGCTCCATGAACAGGGGTGAAGCTTTCTTT
TRBD1 TRBJ2-7 TRBV28 CASSLRGQGAYEQYF TGTGCCAGCAGTTTAAGGGGACAGGGCGCCTACGAGCAGTACTTC
NA TRBJ1-1 TRBV5-4 CASSLDLGPEAFF TGTGCCAGCAGCTTAGACCTGGGGCCTGAAGCTTTCTTT
NA TRBJ1-6 TRBV5-1 CASSPAGSPLHF TGCGCCAGCAGTCCAGCCGGGAGCCCCCTCCACTTT
NA TRBJ2-3 TRBV5-4 CASSIMTGLGTDTQYF TGTGCCAGCAGCATAATGACAGGTCTGGGCACAGATACGCAGTATTTT
NA TRBJ2-5 TRBV10-1 CASMAVYRWETQYF TGCGCCAGCATGGCGGTTTACCGCTGGGAGACCCAGTACTTC
NA TRBJ2-2 TRBV7-9 CASSLAPGVLDTGELFF TGTGCCAGCAGCTTAGCACCAGGGGTGTTGGACACCGGGGAGCTGTTTTTT
NA TRBJ1-1 TRBV19 CASREDSRGDEAFF TGTGCCAGTAGAGAGGACTCCCGGGGGGATGAAGCTTTCTTT
TRBD1 TRBJ1-1 TRBV19 CASSRGTVHTEAFF TGTGCCAGTAGCCGCGGGACAGTACACACTGAAGCTTTCTTT
NA TRBJ2-7 TRBV7-9 CASSLVGANYEQYF TGTGCCAGCAGCTTAGTGGGGGCCAACTACGAGCAGTACTTC
NA TRBJ1-5 TRBV19 CASSIRGNQPQHF TGTGCCAGTAGTATCCGGGGCAATCAGCCCCAGCATTTT
NA TRBJ1-5 TRBV6-5 CASRPQGTDQPQHF TGTGCCAGCAGGCCACAGGGTACTGATCAGCCCCAGCATTTT
TRBD1 TRBJ1-2 TRBV6-5 CASSRGQTSGYTF TGTGCCAGCAGTAGGGGACAGACGTCCGGCTACACCTTC
NA TRBJ2-7 TRBV7-2 CASSQRAEVDEQYF TGTGCCAGCAGCCAACGGGCGGAGGTGGACGAGCAGTACTTC
NA TRBJ2-5 TRBV5-1 CASSLSTGKETQYF TGCGCCAGCAGCTTGTCAACAGGGAAAGAGACCCAGTACTTC